The TCR beta chain under discussion was sequenced for a study of OX40 agonist ivuxolimab in advanced cancers. Libraries were prepared by immunoSEQ multiplex PCR; TCRdb keeps only in-frame clonotypes and omits some of them. Among about 130,000 clones listed, 90% were seen once. CDR3 length: 12 residues. CDR1 is SGHDT and CDR2 is YYEEEE in the germline V gene. Trimming shortened V by 4 bases and J by 7 bases, and 11 bases separated the two germline ends. The rearrangement joins TRBV5-6 to TRBJ1-1; D is ambiguous. This clonotype originated in an adult with an advanced solid tumor such as melanoma, head and neck, liver or kidney cancer. The sample consisted of CD4+ or CD8+ T cells sorted from blood, taken in a trial of the OX40 agonist ivuxolimab. CDR3 loop: CASSATGFEAFF. The CDR3 nucleotides are TGTGCCAGCAGCGCAACGGGTTTTGAAGCTTTCTTT.